The clone carrying this T cell receptor (beta chain) appeared a few times. Its antigen is not known. The source of the sample is a study of shared clonotypes between healthy human individuals. Unsorted PBMC replicate PCRs drew on roughly 300 ng DNA, representing 25,000 to 30,000 T cell genomes. Profiled with immunoSEQ multiplex PCR; TCRdb holds only in-frame clones, not every one. The sample records fewer than 650,000 clones, approximately 80% being singletons. Germline-derived CDR1 and CDR2 are LGHNA and YNFKEQ. With 4 bases clipped from V and 16 bases from J, the junction kept 16 bases outside the gene matches. CDR3 length equals 14 residues. Study findings and constraints: The small donor group covered limited genetic and exposure diversity.

This chain joins TRBV4-2 and TRBJ2-1, with 7 bases lining up with TRBD2. The source of this sequence is a woman aged 40 to 50 in good health. Some clones in this sample may be carry-over from other donors' samples. Sequencing was carried out using PBMCs. CDR3 sequence: CASSPPSVREPDFF. Written as DNA, the CDR3 is TGTGCCAGCAGCCCGCCTTCTGTGCGGGAGCCTGATTTCTTC.